This T cell receptor beta chain was recorded in a study of T cell changes during pregnancy in multiple sclerosis (dated by TCRdb to the late 2010s). Concerning the study at large: The study examined how the T cell repertoire changed over the course of pregnancy in women with multiple sclerosis.

Library prep was done by the immunoSEQ multiplex PCR assay. TCRdb mirrors the immuneACCESS table, restricted to in-frame sequences. Some clones are absent from its copies; in checked studies, under half trace to an unresolved V gene, and the reason for the others is unknown. Present in this sample are 40,000 to 55,000 clones, around 93% of which were seen just once. Roughly 2.7% of the sample lies in the top ten. On this clone itself: It lacks a known antigen. At one boundary the junction diverges from the germline segment, which might be a read error.

Taken from cysteine to phenylalanine, the CDR3 has 15 residues. Of all the DNA, just the CDR3 is kept, 45 bases in frame from base 1. CDR1 and CDR2, looked up from the germline V gene (reference sequence), are SSHAT and FNYEAQ. The TCR was taken from a female donor with multiple sclerosis, enrolled in a pregnancy study. The rearranged chain carries TRBV7-7 and TRBJ2-1; 12 nucleotides in the junction match TRBD2. The sample consisted of CD8+ T cells from peripheral blood mononuclear cells, taken in the second trimester of pregnancy. The CDR3: CASSSETSGGHEQFF. The DNA is TGTGCTAGCAGCTCTGAAACTAGCGGGGGGCATGAGCAGTTCTTC.